Following are 6 T cell receptor beta chains from one sample sequenced in a study of blood T cell repertoires in COVID-19. Generated by immunoSEQ multiplex PCR, the TCRdb table keeps only in-frame clones and is missing some. The sample yields some 180,000 clones, 65% to 85% seen once. The sample was peripheral blood. These receptors were collected from a woman between 40 and 50 years old with COVID-19, enrolled during active disease.

V and J are TRBV5-1 and TRBJ2-7, with a weak D call TRBD1 (5 bases). The CDR3 loop spans 16 amino acids. Germline values: CDR1 SGHRS, CDR2 YFSETQ. V gave up 1 base and J gave up 2 bases, with 16 bases separating them. In nucleotides, the CDR3 is TGCGCCAGCAGCTTGTCCAGGGAACATCCCACCTACGAGCAGTACTTC. As protein: CASSLSREHPTYEQYF.

This CDR3 reads CASSFIPRYEQYF. In nucleotides, the CDR3 is TGTGCCAGCAGTTTCATTCCTAGGTACGAGCAGTACTTC. The chain has TRBV28 and TRBJ2-7; D unresolved. This CDR3 region has 13 residues. Germline assignment: CDR1 MDHEN and CDR2 SYDVKM. Trimming removed 3 bases at V and 4 bases at J, with 10 bases between.

The chain carries TRBV2 and TRBJ1-2, with D possibly being TRBD1 (5 bases). CDR1 is SNHLY and CDR2 is FYNNEI in the germline V gene. The CDR3 contains 13 residues. Deletions cut 8 bases from V and 4 bases from J, with 14 bases between. The CDR3 spells CASRKTEIYGYTF. CDR3 sequence (DNA): TGTGCCAGCCGAAAGACAGAGATCTATGGCTACACCTTC.

The chain recombines TRBV11-2 with TRBJ1-2; 9 nucleotides match TRBD1. V was pared by 6 bases and J by 1 base, with 3 bases of the junction left unmatched. The CDR3 is made up of 14 amino acids. In germline, CDR1 is SGHAT, CDR2 FQNNGV. The CDR3 loop is CASSPTGGNYGYTF. As DNA, the CDR3 is TGTGCCAGCAGTCCGACAGGGGGTAACTATGGCTACACCTTC.

This chain uses TRBV5-1 with TRBJ1-5, with D perhaps matching TRBD1 (6 bases). Looked up from germline, CDR1 is SGHRS and CDR2 is YFSETQ. CDR3 length equals 15 residues. Trimming left V 0 bases short and J 6 bases short, with 13 bases between. Written as DNA, the CDR3 is TGCGCCAGCAGCTTGGATGGAGGGGGGGGTCAGCCCCAGCATTTT. It yields the protein CASSLDGGGGQPQHF.

The J gene is TRBJ1-4, the V gene TRBV2; 9 bases are shared with TRBD1. V lost 6 bases and J lost 1; bases outside the gene matches: 3. The CDR3 has 15 residues. CDR1 and CDR2 from the germline V gene are SNHLY and FYNNEI. The DNA for the CDR3 is TGTGCCAGCAGACAGGACAGGGGAACTAATGAAAAACTGTTTTTT. Protein: CASRQDRGTNEKLFF.